By proportion, the clone carrying this T cell receptor (beta chain) is medium-sized. Its target is unknown. This CDR3 region has 16 residues. Trimming pared 5 bases from V and 9 bases from J, leaving 20 bases between. CDR1 and CDR2 from the germline V gene are MNHNY and SVGAGI (reference sequence). Reverse transcription used 450 to 650 ng RNA and constant-region primers for alpha and beta. Using multiplexing indices, alpha and beta chain libraries were generated apart by chain-specific third strand synthesis. After a brief PCR adding P5, P7 and a second index, approximately 23 amplification cycles followed. TCRdb re-called the 5' RACE reads through MiXCR, storing one row per CDR3 protein. The profile shows 5,000 to 6,500 distinct CDR3 sequences, approximately 8.2% of them singletons. These data belong to a study of HIV-infected patients and healthy controls. Study-wide findings and caveats: Significantly higher mean Gini indices appeared in HIV-infected repertoires, possibly reflecting oligoclonality. Healthy controls carried many MAIT alpha-chain CDR3s, while HIV+ repertoires had few.

No cell fractionation was done, so the repertoire covers all unsorted peripheral blood T cells. The clonotype comes from an adult with HIV infection. This specimen consisted of blood, obtained before antiretroviral therapy. V usage is TRBV6-6 and J usage is TRBJ1-6, with a possible D match to TRBD1 (6 bases). CDR3: CASSPPLTGIASPLHF. The CDR3 DNA reads TGTGCCAGCAGTCCCCCGCTCACAGGGATAGCTTCACCCCTCCACTTT.